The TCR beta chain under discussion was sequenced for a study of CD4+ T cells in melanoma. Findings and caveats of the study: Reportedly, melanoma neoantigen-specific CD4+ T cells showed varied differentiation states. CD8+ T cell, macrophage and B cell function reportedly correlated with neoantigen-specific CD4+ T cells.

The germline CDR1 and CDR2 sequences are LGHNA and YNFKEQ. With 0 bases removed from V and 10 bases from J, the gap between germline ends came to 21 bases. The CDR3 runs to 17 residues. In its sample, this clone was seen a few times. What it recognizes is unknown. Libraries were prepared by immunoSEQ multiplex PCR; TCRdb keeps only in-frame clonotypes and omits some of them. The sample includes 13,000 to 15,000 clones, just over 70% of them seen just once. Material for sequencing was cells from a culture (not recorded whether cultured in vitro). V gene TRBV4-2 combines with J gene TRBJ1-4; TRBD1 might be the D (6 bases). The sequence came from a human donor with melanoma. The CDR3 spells CASSQDWRTAPDGKLFF. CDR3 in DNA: TGTGCCAGCAGCCAAGATTGGCGGACAGCCCCGGACGGAAAACTGTTTTTT.